This T cell receptor (beta chain) was obtained from a study of CD8 T cells in ankylosing spondylitis. Trimming took off 4 bases at V and 4 bases at J, with 13 bases between the two ends. From germline, CDR1 is SQVTM and CDR2 ANQGSEA. The CDR3 is made up of 13 amino acids. Overall study findings and caveats: According to the report, clones linked to the disease were significantly enriched in matched synovial fluid samples taken from ankylosing spondylitis patients.

This clonotype was recorded at least ten times. Its target is not known. It was by quantitative 5'-RACE with molecular barcodes that TCR beta libraries were made. TCRdb analysed the 5' RACE reads with MiXCR anew, one entry per CDR3 protein. In the table there are 100,000 to 150,000 distinct CDR3 sequences, around 10% of which are singletons. Material: blood, either unsorted or a sorted T cell fraction (not recorded which). This sequence originates from a female donor with ankylosing spondylitis or in good health (not recorded which). The chain is built from TRBV29-1 and TRBJ1-1, with D unclear. CDR3 sequence (DNA): TGCAGCGTTGGACATACGACCGGCACTGAAGCTTTCTTT. This sequence encodes CSVGHTTGTEAFF.